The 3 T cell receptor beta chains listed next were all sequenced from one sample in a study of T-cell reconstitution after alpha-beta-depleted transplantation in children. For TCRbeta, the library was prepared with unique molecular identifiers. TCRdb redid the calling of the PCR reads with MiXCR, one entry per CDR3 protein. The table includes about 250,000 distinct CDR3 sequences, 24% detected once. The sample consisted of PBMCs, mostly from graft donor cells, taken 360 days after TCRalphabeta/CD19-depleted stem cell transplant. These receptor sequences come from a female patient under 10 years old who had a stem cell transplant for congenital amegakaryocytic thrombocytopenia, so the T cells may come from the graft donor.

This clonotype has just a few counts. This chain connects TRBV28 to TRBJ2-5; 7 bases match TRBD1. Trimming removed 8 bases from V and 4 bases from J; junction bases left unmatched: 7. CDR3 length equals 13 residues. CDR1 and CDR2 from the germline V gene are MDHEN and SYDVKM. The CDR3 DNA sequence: TGTGCCAGCGGCGAGGGGGCTCGAGAGACCCAGTACTTC. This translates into CASGEGARETQYF. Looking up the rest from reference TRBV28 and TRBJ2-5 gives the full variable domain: DVKVTQSSRYLVKRTGEKVFLECVQDMDHENMFWYRQDPGLGLRLIYFSYDVKMKEKGDIPEGYSVSREKKERFSLILESASTNQTSMYLCASGEGARETQYFGPGTRLLVL.

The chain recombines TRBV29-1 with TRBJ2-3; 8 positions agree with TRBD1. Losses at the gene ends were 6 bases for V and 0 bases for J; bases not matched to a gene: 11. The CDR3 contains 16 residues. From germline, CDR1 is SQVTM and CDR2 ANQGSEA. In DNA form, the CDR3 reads TGCAGCGTAAGACAGGGGCAGTATCCTAGCACAGATACGCAGTATTTT. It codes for CSVRQGQYPSTDTQYF.

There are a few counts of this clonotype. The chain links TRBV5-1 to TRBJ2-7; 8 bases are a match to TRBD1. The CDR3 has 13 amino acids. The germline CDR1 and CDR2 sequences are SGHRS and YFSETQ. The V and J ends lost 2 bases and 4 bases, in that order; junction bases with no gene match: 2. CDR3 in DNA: TGCGCCAGCAGCTTCAGGGGGCGGTACGAGCAGTACTTC. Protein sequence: CASSFRGRYEQYF.